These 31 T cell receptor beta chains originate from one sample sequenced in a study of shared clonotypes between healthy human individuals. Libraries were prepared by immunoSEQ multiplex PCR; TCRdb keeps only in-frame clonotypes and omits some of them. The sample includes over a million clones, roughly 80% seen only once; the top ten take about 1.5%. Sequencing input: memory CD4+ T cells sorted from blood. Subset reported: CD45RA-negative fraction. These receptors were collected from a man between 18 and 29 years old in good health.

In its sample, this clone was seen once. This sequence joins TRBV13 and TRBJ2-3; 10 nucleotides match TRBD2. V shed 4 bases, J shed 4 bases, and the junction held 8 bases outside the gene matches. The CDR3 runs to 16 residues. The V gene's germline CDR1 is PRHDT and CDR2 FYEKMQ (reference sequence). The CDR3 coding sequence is TGTGCCAGCAGCTACGGCCTAGCGGGAGAGCCAGATACGCAGTATTTT. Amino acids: CASSYGLAGEPDTQYF.

The CDR3: CASSLVWGGPGEDEQYF. The CDR3 DNA reads TGTGCCAGCAGCTTAGTGTGGGGTGGACCAGGGGAGGACGAGCAGTACTTC. V is TRBV11-2 and J is TRBJ2-7; TRBD1 or TRBD2 may be the D gene (6 bases each). The CDR3 has 17 residues. Germline lookup yields CDR1 SGHAT and CDR2 FQNNGV. V lost 1 base, J lost 5 bases, and 21 bases lay in between.

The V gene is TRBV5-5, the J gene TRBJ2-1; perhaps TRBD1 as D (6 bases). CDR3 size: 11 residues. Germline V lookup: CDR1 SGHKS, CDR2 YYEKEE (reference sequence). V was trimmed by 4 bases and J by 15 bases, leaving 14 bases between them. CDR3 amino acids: CASSTTGSLFF. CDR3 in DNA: TGTGCCAGCAGCACTACAGGGAGTCTGTTCTTC.

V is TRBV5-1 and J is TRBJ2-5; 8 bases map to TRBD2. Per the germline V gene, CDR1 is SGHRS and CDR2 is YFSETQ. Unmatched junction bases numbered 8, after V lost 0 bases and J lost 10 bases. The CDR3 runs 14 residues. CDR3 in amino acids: CASSLDPSGWGQYF. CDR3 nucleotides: TGCGCCAGCAGCTTGGATCCTAGCGGGTGGGGCCAGTACTTC. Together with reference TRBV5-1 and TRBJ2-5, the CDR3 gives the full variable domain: KAGVTQTPRYLIKTRGQQVTLSCSPISGHRSVSWYQQTPGQGLQFLFEYFSETQRNKGNFPGRFSGRQFSNSRSEMNVSTLELGDSALYLCASSLDPSGWGQYFGPGTRLLVL.

DNA of the CDR3: TGTGCCTGGAGTGCAGGGACTAGCGGGGGCACAGATACGCAGTATTTT. This sequence encodes CAWSAGTSGGTDTQYF. The chain combines TRBV30 with TRBJ2-3; 13 bases match TRBD2. J lost 1 base, V lost 1 base, and 2 bases had no gene match. CDR1 and CDR2 from the germline V gene are GTSNPN and SVGIG (reference sequence). The CDR3 has 16 amino acids.

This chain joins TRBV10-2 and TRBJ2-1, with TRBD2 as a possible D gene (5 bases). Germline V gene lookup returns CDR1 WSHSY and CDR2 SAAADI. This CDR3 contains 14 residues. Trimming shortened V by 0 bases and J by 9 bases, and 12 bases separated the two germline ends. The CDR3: CASSESGSRAEQFF. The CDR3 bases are TGCGCCAGCAGTGAGTCAGGGAGCCGAGCTGAGCAGTTCTTC.

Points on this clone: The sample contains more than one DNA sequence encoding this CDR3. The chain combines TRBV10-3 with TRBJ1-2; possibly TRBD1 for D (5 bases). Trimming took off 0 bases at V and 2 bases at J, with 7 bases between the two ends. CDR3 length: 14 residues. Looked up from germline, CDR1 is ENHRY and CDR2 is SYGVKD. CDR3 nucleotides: TGTGCCATCAGTGAGTCGCCAGGGAACTATGGCTACACCTTC. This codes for CAISESPGNYGYTF.

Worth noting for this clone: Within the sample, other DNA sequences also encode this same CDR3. The chain's CDR3 is CASSVGGRGTDTQYF. The CDR3 bases are TGTGCCAGCAGCGTAGGAGGTAGAGGCACAGATACGCAGTATTTT. This chain joins TRBV9 and TRBJ2-3; D is undetermined. Trimming removed 0 bases at V and 1 base at J, with 9 bases between. The V gene's germline CDR1 is SGDLS and CDR2 YYNGEE. This CDR3 comprises 15 residues.

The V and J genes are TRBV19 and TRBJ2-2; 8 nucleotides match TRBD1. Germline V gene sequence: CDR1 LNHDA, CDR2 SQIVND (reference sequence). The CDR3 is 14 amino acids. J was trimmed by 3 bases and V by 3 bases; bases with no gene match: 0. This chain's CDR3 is CASSIRGHTGELFF. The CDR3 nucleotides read TGTGCCAGTAGTATCAGGGGGCACACCGGGGAGCTGTTTTTT.

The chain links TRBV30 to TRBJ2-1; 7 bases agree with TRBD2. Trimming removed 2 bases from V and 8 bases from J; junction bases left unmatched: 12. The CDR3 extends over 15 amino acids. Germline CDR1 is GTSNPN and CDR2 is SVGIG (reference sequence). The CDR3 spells CAWSLWRGFGDEQFF. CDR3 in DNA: TGTGCCTGGAGTCTGTGGCGGGGGTTTGGAGATGAGCAGTTCTTC.

The CDR3 is CASSLDPTRAYEQYF. CDR3 bases: TGTGCCAGCAGCTTAGACCCAACCAGGGCCTACGAGCAGTACTTC. This chain links TRBV7-2 with TRBJ2-7; maybe TRBD1 (5 bases). The CDR3 loop spans 15 amino acids. Looked up from germline, CDR1 is SGHTA and CDR2 is FQGNSA. The V end lost 1 base, the J end lost 2 bases, and 12 bases lay between the germline ends.

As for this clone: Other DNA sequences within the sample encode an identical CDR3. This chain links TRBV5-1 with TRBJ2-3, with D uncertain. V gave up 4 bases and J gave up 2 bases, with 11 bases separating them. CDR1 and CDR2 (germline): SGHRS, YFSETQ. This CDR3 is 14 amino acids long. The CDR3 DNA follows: TGCGCCAGCAGCCTGGAAGGACCCACAGATACGCAGTATTTT. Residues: CASSLEGPTDTQYF.

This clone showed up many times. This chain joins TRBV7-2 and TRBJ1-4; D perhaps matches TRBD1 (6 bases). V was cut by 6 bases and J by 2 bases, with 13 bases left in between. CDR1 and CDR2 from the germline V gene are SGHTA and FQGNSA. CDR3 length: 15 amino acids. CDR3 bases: TGTGCCAGCAGTGGAGGGGGGTTCACTAATGAAAAACTGTTTTTT. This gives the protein CASSGGGFTNEKLFF.

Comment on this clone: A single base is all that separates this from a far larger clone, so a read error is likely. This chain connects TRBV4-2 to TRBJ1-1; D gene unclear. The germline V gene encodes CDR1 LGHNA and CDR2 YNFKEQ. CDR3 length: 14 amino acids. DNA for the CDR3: TGTGCCCGCAGCCAAGACGCGGGCTTCACTGAAGCTTTCTTT. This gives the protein CARSQDAGFTEAFF.

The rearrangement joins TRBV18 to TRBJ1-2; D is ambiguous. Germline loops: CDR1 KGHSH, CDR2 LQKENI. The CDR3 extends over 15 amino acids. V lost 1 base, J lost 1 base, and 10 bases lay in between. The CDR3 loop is CASSPQPSVNYGYTF. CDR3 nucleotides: TGTGCCAGCTCACCACAGCCCAGCGTTAACTATGGCTACACCTTC.

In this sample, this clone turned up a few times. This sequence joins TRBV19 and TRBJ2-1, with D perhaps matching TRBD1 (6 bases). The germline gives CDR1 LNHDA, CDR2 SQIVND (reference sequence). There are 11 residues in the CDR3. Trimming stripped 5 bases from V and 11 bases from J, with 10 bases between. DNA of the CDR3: TGTGCCAGTAGTGTCCGGGACAAGCAGTTCTTC. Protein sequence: CASSVRDKQFF.

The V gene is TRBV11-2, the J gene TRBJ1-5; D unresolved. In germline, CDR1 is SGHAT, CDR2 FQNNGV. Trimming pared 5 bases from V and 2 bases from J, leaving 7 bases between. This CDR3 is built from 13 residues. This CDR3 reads CASSVRGNQPQHF. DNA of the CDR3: TGTGCCAGCAGCGTCCGGGGCAATCAGCCCCAGCATTTT.

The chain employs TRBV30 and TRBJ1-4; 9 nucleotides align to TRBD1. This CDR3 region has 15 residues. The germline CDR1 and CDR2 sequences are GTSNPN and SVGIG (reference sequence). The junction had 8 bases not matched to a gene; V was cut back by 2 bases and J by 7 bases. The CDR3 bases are TGTGCCTGGAGTCGGGGACAGGGAGGGACTGAAAAACTGTTTTTT. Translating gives CAWSRGQGGTEKLFF.

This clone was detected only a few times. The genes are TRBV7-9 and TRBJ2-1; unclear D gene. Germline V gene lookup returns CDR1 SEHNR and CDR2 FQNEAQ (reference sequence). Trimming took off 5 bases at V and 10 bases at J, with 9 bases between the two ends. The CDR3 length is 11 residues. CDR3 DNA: TGTGCCAGCAGCCCGCGCGCCGAGCAGTTCTTC. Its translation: CASSPRAEQFF.

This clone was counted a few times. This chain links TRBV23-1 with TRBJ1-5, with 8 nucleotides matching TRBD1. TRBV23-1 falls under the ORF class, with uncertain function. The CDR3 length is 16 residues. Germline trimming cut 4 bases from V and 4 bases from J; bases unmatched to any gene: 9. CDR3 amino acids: CASSRPRTGCNQPQHF. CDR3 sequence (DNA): TGCGCCAGCAGTCGACCCAGGACAGGGTGTAATCAGCCCCAGCATTTT.

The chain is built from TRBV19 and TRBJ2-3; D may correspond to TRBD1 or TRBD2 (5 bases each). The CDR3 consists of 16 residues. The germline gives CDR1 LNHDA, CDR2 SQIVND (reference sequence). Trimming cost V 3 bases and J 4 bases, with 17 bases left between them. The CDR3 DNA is TGTGCCAGTAGTATCGGGGCAGGGATCGTAGCAGATACGCAGTATTTT. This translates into CASSIGAGIVADTQYF.

CDR3 amino acids: CASSLHGAGGRYEQYF. The CDR3, as DNA: TGTGCCAGCAGCTTACATGGCGCGGGAGGGAGGTACGAGCAGTACTTC. The chain has TRBV7-6 and TRBJ2-7, with 9 bases matching TRBD2. This CDR3 is 16 amino acids long. Germline loops: CDR1 SGHVS, CDR2 FNYEAQ. J was trimmed by 4 bases and V by 2 bases; bases with no gene match: 9.

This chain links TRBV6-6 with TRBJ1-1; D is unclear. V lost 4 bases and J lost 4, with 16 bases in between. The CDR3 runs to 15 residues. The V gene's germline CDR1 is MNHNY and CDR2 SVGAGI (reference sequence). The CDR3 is CASSSIRSGSTEAFF. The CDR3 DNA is TGTGCCAGCAGTTCTATCCGCTCTGGTAGCACTGAAGCTTTCTTT.

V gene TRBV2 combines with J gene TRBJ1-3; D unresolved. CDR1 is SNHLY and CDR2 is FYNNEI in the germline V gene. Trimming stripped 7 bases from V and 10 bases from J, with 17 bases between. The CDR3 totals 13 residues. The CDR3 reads CASNERELRTIYF. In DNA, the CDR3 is TGTGCCAGCAACGAGAGGGAGCTGAGGACCATATATTTT.

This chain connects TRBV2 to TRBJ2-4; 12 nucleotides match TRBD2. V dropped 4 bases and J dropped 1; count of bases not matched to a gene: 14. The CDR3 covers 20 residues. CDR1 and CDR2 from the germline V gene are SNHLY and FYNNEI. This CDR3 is CASSVETSGRIGLAKNIQYF. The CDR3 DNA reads TGTGCCAGCAGTGTGGAGACTAGCGGGAGAATCGGGTTGGCCAAAAACATTCAGTACTTC.

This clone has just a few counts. The CDR3 here is CASSEGPITKQYF. CDR3 sequence (DNA): TGTGCCAGCAGTGAAGGCCCAATCACCAAGCAGTACTTC. The gene calls are TRBV6-1 and TRBJ2-7; no definite D call. The CDR3 is made up of 13 amino acids. Per germline, CDR1 MNHNS and CDR2 SASEGT. Trimming shortened V by 1 base and J by 8 bases, and 12 bases separated the two germline ends.

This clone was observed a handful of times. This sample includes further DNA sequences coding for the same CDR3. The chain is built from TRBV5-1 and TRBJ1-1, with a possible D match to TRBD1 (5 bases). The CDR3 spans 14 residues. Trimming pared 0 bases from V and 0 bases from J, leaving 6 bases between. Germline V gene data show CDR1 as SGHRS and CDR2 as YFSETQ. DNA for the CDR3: TGCGCCAGCAGCTTGGGGGGCATGAACACTGAAGCTTTCTTT. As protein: CASSLGGMNTEAFF.

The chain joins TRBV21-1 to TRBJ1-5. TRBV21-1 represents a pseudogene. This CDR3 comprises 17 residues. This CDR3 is CASSPRAGARGGQPQHF. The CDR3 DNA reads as TGTGCCAGCAGCCCCCGAGCGGGGGCGAGGGGAGGACAGCCCCAGCATTTT.

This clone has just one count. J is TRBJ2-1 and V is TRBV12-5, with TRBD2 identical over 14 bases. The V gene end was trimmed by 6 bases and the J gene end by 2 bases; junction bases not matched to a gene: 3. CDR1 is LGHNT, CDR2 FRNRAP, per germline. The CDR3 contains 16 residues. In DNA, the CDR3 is TGTGCTAGTGGGGGACTAGCGGGAGTTACCTACAATGAGCAGTTCTTC. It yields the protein CASGGLAGVTYNEQFF.

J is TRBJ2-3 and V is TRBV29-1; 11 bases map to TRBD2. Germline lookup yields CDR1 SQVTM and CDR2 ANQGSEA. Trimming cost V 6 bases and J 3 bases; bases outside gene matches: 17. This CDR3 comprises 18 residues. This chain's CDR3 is CSVPQWLAGGRGTDTQYF. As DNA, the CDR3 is TGCAGCGTCCCCCAGTGGTTAGCGGGGGGGCGGGGTACAGATACGCAGTATTTT.

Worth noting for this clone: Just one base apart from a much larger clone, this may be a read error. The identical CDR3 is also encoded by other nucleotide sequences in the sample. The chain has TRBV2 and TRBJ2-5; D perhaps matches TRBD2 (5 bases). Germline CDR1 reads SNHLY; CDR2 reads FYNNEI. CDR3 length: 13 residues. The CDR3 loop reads CASSVAGVETQYF. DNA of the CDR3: TGTGCCAGCAGTGTTGCCGGGGTAGAGACCCAATACTTC. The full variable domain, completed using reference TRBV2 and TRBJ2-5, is EPEVTQTPSHQVTQMGQEVILRCVPISNHLYFYWYRQILGQKVEFLVSFYNNEISEKSEIFDDQFSVERPDGSNFTLKIRSTKLEDSAMYFCASSVAGVETQYFGPGTRLLVL.